This T cell receptor (beta chain) was captured by sequencing in a study of blood T cells in healthy people across ages (dated by TCRdb to the mid-2010s). Some background on the complete study: In model experiments, template switching captured roughly one uniquely barcoded TCR beta cDNA molecule for every two T cells. Using deep sequencing normalized with unique cDNA molecular identifiers, the study measured how TCR beta repertoire diversity changes with age. Donors were grouped into four age groups: young (average approximately 16 years), middle-aged (about 40), aged (around 66) and long-lived (roughly 80). To avoid experimental bias, donors of different ages were distributed randomly across sequencing lanes. The study analyzed two additional independent replicas of 1 million unique cDNA reads from the same blood draw for two donors, one aged 18 to 30 and one aged 80 or older. General findings and caveats noted by the study authors: Compared with the aged group, the long-lived group had more naive CD4+ T cells, fewer expanded clones and increased TCR diversity, suggesting age selection. The percentage of naive T cells measured by flow cytometry correlated strongly with observed TCR beta diversity. As age increased, observed TCR beta diversity per million T cells dropped in a roughly linear way, and a significant reduction was already evident by age 40. Because profiling used bulk unsorted PBMCs, naive and antigen-experienced compartments could not be compared conclusively. Estimates of total diversity from one million sequenced T cells were regarded as lower bounds and underestimates. The CMV infection status of donors was not known, potentially confounding age-related changes in expanded clonotypes.

Donors were approximately 42 systemically healthy Caucasian individuals from Russia aged roughly 6 to 90 years. Each donor gave about 9.7 milliliters of peripheral blood, drawn into EDTA-treated Vacutainer tubes. Ficoll-Paque density-gradient centrifugation was used to isolate PBMCs, with at least 7 million per sample. Trizol reagent was used to extract total RNA from PBMCs, with at least 5.5 micrograms per sample. The percentages of naive CD45RAhigh/CD27high T cells were determined by flow cytometry on a PBMC aliquot from every donor. Receptors were amplified or captured by 5' RACE. Sequencing took place on an Illumina HiSeq 2500. A second PCR of roughly 7 to 11 cycles was performed with a sample-barcoded 5' primer and a J-beta primer mix. Each TCR beta cDNA molecule received a unique molecular identifier from a template-switch 5' adaptor carrying 12 random nucleotides. Each sample yielded at least 2.5 million CDR3-containing paired-end reads. All of the RNA was converted into first-strand cDNA using the Mint cDNA synthesis kit, with a TRBC-specific oligonucleotide serving as the primer. Following uracil-DNA glycosylase treatment, all cDNA underwent a first 18-cycle PCR with the universal primers M1SS and BC2_uni_R. The authors processed their data as follows. Normalization of each sample was performed by random selection of 1 million high-quality reads, each carrying a distinct molecular identifier. Instead of being binned into consensus sequences, reads that shared molecular identifiers were thrown out. MiTCR, run with a Q25 quality threshold and the strictest error-elimination algorithm, handled CDR3 identification, clonotype clustering and error correction. A nonparametric unseen species model with Euler transformation was used to estimate a lower bound on total TCR beta diversity. TCRdb took the public reads, trimmed them with fastp at Q25, ran MiXCR for clone calling and kept in-frame beta chains. Rows with a matching CDR3 protein are joined into one entry that keeps the most common DNA and genes. In this record, the V and J calls reflect TCRdb's handling and not the investigators' own analysis. For this sample the table gives around 800,000 distinct CDR3 sequences, of which 60% to 80% were detected only once. Clones ranked in the top ten supply 25% to 35% of the sample.

V is pared back by 0 bases and J by 2 bases, with 5 bases lying between the germline termini. From the cysteine through the phenylalanine, the CDR3 covers 15 amino acids. CDR3 DNA is the only sequence kept; it has 45 bases, read in frame from the first base. CDR1 and CDR2 are drawn from the germline V gene: SGHAT, FQNNGV. Concerning this clonotype: What this receptor recognizes is not known. No much larger clone exists at a distance of one base, and base qualities are not known.

Here the chain combines TRBV11-2 and TRBJ2-6, with no reliable assignment of the D segment. The receptor comes from a man younger than 45 in good health. The sequencing sample was made of blood. The DNA is TGTGCCAGCAGCTTAGATCCAGCTGGGGCCAACGTCCTGACTTTC. This codes for CASSLDPAGANVLTF.